These T cell receptor beta chains were read from a single sample in a study of OX40 agonist ivuxolimab in advanced cancers. Sequencing was performed with immunoSEQ multiplex PCR; in TCRdb, only in-frame clones are kept and a portion is missing. The sample carries roughly 53,000 clones, 70% to 90% recorded once. The specimen comprised CD4+ or CD8+ T cells sorted from blood, sampled in a trial of the OX40 agonist ivuxolimab. Receptors were obtained from an adult with an advanced solid tumor such as melanoma, head and neck, liver or kidney cancer. Both conserved end residues are part of each CDR3. A D gene is named only where the DNA matches it firmly. Clone size appears in some rows only: once, few, many, or a class for an expanded clone.

TRBJ1-1	16	TRBV15	TRBD1	-	CATSRAGTGKGTEAFF	TGTGCCACCAGCAGAGCTGGGACAGGGAAGGGCACTGAAGCTTTCTTT
TRBJ2-3	11	TRBV20-1	-	once	CSVVSSDTQYF	TGCAGTGTCGTCTCTTCTGATACGCAGTATTTT
TRBJ2-5	11	TRBV12-5	TRBD2	-	CASGTGGTQYF	TGTGCTAGTGGGACGGGGGGTACCCAGTACTTC
TRBJ1-2	16	TRBV6-9	-	-	CASSPRGVVSSYGYTF	TGTGCCAGCAGTCCCCGAGGGGTCGTCAGCTCCTATGGCTACACCTTC
TRBJ1-2	13	TRBV5-4	TRBD1	-	CASSSGTAYGYTF	TGTGCCAGCAGCTCTGGGACAGCCTATGGCTACACCTTC
TRBJ1-1	14	TRBV4-3	-	-	CASSQDRNIGEAFF	TGCGCCAGCAGCCAAGATCGGAATATCGGGGAAGCTTTCTTT
TRBJ1-1	18	TRBV18	TRBD1	few	CASSPYTLSRGRGTEAFF	TGTGCCAGCTCACCTTACACATTATCCAGGGGGCGCGGGACTGAAGCTTTCTTT
TRBJ1-2	12	TRBV6-6	-	-	CASSNGNYGYTF	TGTGCCAGCAGTAACGGCAACTATGGCTACACCTTC
TRBJ1-6	13	TRBV5-1	-	-	CASKGANQSPLHF	TGCGCCAGCAAAGGGGCGAACCAATCACCCCTCCACTTT
TRBJ1-6	15	TRBV7-8	TRBD1	-	CASSFPTGSNSPLHF	TGTGCCAGCAGCTTCCCGACAGGGAGCAATTCACCCCTCCACTTT
TRBJ2-7	14	TRBV19	-	-	CASSVGGGGYEQYF	TGTGCCAGTAGCGTGGGGGGTGGAGGCTACGAGCAGTACTTC
TRBJ1-1	13	TRBV9	-	-	CASSPQSNTEAFF	TGTGCCAGCAGCCCACAGTCGAACACTGAAGCTTTCTTT
TRBJ2-1	15	TRBV5-4	TRBD1	-	CASSYRDRGPGEQFF	TGTGCCAGCAGCTACCGGGACAGGGGGCCGGGTGAGCAGTTCTTC
TRBJ2-1	15	TRBV6-1	-	once	CASRPDRYSYNEQFF	TGTGCCAGCAGACCAGACCGATACTCCTACAATGAGCAGTTCTTC
TRBJ1-5	14	TRBV27	-	-	CASRTTGSHQPQHF	TGTGCCAGCAGAACGACCGGGAGCCATCAGCCCCAGCATTTT
TRBJ2-3	15	TRBV6-5	-	once	CASSLRPLSTDTQYF	TGTGCCAGCAGTTTGAGGCCACTGAGCACAGATACGCAGTATTTT
TRBJ2-3	16	TRBV5-4	-	-	CASSLALGRGTDTQYF	TGTGCCAGCAGCTTGGCCTTGGGTAGGGGCACAGATACGCAGTATTTT
TRBJ1-2	16	TRBV7-9	TRBD1	-	CASSLVSGQANYGYTF	TGTGCCAGCAGCTTAGTTTCGGGACAGGCAAACTATGGCTACACCTTC